This TCR beta chain was sequenced in a study of blood T cells in healthy people across ages. Background on the study: Through template switching, about one barcoded beta molecule was captured per two T cells, as measured in model experiments.

Germline CDR1 and CDR2: SEHNR and FQNEAQ (reference sequence). There are 15 residues in the CDR3. In the case of this clonotype: One end of the junction is discordant with germline, which a read error may explain.

A sample-barcoded 5' primer and a J-beta primer mix were used in a second PCR of about 7 to 11 cycles. A single record per CDR3 protein comes from TCRdb applying MiXCR to the 5' RACE reads. This repertoire shows 550,000 to 650,000 distinct CDR3 sequences, around 27% found once; its top ten account for over 3.5%. The same specimen was also included in a second study, on T cells of mothers and their children. In that study: Samples were obtained from three healthy Caucasian mothers and their six children. Each mother gave over 9 million TCR beta CDR3 reads; each child, around 3 million. Overlap in related mother-child pairs always slightly exceeded unrelated pairs, never significantly.

This receptor was obtained from a boy aged 2 to 9 in good health. Sequences were obtained from blood. The chain combines TRBV7-9 with TRBJ2-1; possibly TRBD1 for D (6 bases). CDR3 protein: CASSQQGLASNEQSF. In DNA, the CDR3 is TGTGCCAGCAGTCAACAGGGTCTTGCCAGTAATGAGCAGTCCTTC. The full variable domain, its missing parts supplied by reference TRBV7-9 and TRBJ2-1, is DTGVSQNPRHKITKRGQNVTFRCDPISEHNRLYWYRQTLGQGPEFLTYFQNEAQLEKSRLLSDRFSAERPKGSFSTLEIQRTEQGDSAMYLCASSQQGLASNEQSFGPGTRLTVL.